Described below is a single TCR beta chain sequence and its context. This specimen belongs to a study of cytomegalovirus exposure and HLA in healthy donors. The study ran its PCR with 60 Vbeta and 13 Jbeta primers. The table came from immunoSEQ multiplex PCR; TCRdb's copy has only in-frame clones and leaves some out. Of roughly 200,000 clones in the sample, around 75% are singletons; the top ten hold around 2.6%. Germline CDR1 reads SGDLS; CDR2 reads YYNGEE. This CDR3 region has 17 residues. V lost 0 bases, J lost 4 bases, and 20 bases lay in between. The specimen was PBMCs. The receptor comes from a female donor in good health and CMV-seronegative. This sequence joins TRBV9 and TRBJ2-7; possibly TRBD2 for D (6 bases). The CDR3 DNA follows: TGTGCCAGCAGCGTAGAGGGAACGGCGCGGGGTCCTTACGAGCAGTACTTC. This gives the protein CASSVEGTARGPYEQYF.